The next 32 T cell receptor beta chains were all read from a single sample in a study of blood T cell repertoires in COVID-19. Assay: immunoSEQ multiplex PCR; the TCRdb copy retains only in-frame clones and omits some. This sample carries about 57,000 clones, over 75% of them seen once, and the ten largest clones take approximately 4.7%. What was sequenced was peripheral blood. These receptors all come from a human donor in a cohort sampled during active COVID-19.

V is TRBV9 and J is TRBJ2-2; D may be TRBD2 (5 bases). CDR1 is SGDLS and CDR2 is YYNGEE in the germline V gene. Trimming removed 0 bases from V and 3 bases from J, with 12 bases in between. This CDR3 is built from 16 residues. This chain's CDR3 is CASSVEPVGDTGELFF. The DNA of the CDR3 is TGTGCCAGCAGCGTAGAACCAGTCGGGGACACCGGGGAGCTGTTTTTT.

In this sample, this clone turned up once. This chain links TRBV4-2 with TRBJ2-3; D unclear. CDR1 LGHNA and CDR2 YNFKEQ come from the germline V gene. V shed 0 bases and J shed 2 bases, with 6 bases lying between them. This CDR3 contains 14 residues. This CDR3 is CASSQDPITDTQYF. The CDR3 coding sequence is TGTGCCAGCAGCCAAGATCCAATCACAGATACGCAGTATTTT.

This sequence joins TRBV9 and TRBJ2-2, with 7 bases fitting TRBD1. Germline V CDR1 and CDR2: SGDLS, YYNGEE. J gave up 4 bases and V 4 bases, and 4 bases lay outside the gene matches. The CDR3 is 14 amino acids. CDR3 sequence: CASSRQGTTGELFF. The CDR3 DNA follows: TGTGCCAGCAGCAGACAGGGTACCACCGGGGAGCTGTTTTTT.

CDR3 sequence: CASRPAGTGLKEQYF. The CDR3 coding sequence is TGTGCCAGCAGGCCAGCCGGGACAGGGTTGAAAGAGCAGTACTTC. This chain uses TRBV28 with TRBJ2-7, with TRBD1 matching 9 bases. This CDR3 comprises 15 residues. Germline V gene data show CDR1 as MDHEN and CDR2 as SYDVKM. The junction had 13 bases not matched to a gene; V was cut back by 6 bases and J by 7 bases.

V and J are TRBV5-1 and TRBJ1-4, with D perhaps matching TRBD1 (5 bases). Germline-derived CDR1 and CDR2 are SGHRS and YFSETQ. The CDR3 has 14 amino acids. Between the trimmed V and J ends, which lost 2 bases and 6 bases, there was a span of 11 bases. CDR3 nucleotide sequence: TGCGCCAGCAGCTTCCAGGGATCGGATGAAAAACTGTTTTTT. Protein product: CASSFQGSDEKLFF. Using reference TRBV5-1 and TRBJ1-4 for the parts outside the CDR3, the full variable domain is KAGVTQTPRYLIKTRGQQVTLSCSPISGHRSVSWYQQTPGQGLQFLFEYFSETQRNKGNFPGRFSGRQFSNSRSEMNVSTLELGDSALYLCASSFQGSDEKLFFGSGTQLSVL.

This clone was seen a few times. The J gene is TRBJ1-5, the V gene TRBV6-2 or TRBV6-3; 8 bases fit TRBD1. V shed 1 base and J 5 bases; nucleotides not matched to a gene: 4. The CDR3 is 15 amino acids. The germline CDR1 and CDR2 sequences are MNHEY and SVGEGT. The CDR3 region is CASSYYGTGHQPQHF. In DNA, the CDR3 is TGTGCCAGCAGTTACTACGGGACAGGCCATCAGCCCCAGCATTTT.

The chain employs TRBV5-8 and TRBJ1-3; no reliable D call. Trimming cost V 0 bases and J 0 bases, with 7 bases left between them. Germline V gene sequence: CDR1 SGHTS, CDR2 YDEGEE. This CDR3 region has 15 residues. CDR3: CASSLELFSGNTIYF. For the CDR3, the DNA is TGTGCCAGCAGCTTGGAACTCTTCTCTGGAAACACCATATATTTT.

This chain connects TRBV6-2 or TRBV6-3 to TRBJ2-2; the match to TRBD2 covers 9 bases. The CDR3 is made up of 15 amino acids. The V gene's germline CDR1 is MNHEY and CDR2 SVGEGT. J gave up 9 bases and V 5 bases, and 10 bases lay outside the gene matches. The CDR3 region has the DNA TGTGCCAGCAGTGACGCGAGGGGACTAGCTAGGGAGCTGTTTTTT. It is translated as CASSDARGLARELFF.

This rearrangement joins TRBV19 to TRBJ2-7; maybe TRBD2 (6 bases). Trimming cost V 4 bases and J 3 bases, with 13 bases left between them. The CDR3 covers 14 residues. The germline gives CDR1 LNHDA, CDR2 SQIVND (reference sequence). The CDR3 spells CASSRGTQGYEQYF. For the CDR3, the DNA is TGTGCCAGTAGTAGGGGGACTCAGGGCTACGAGCAGTACTTC.

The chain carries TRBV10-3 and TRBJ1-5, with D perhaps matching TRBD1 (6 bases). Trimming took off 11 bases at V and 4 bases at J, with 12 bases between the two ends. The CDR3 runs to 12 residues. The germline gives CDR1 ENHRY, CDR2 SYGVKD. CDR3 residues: CASRQVNQPQHF. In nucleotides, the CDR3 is TGTGCCTCCCGACAGGTGAATCAGCCCCAGCATTTT.

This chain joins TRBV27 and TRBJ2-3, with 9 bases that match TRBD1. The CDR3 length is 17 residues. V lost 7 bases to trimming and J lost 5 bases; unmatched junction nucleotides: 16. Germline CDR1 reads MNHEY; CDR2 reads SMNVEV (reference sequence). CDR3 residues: CASTPVLDRGSKDTQYF. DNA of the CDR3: TGTGCCAGCACCCCAGTCTTAGACAGGGGGTCTAAAGATACGCAGTATTTT.

CDR3 in DNA: TGTGCCACCCCGAGGGTAACAGGGTCGGAGAACACTGAAGCTTTCTTT. This gives the protein CATPRVTGSENTEAFF. The chain joins TRBV19 to TRBJ1-1; TRBD1 might be the D (6 bases). V lost 10 bases to trimming and J lost 1 base, with 22 bases between them. The germline gives CDR1 LNHDA, CDR2 SQIVND (reference sequence). This CDR3 spans 16 amino acids.

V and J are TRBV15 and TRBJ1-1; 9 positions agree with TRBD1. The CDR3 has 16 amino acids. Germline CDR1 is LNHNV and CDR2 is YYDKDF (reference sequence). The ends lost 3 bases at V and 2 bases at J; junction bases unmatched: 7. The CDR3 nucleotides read TGTGCCACCAGCAGGGGACAGGGTCAGATCAACACTGAAGCTTTCTTT. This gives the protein CATSRGQGQINTEAFF.

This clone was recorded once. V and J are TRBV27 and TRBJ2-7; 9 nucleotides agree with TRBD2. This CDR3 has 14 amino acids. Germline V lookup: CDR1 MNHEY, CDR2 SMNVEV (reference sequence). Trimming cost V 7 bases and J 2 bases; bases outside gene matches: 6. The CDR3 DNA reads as TGTGCCAGCAAATCCCGCGGGAGGGCCTACGAGCAGTACTTC. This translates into CASKSRGRAYEQYF.

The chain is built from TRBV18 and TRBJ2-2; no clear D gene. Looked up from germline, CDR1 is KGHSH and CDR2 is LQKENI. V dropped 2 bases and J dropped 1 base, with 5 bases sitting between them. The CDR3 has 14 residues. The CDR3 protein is CASSPVLNTGELFF. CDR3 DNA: TGTGCCAGCTCACCAGTTCTGAACACCGGGGAGCTGTTTTTT.

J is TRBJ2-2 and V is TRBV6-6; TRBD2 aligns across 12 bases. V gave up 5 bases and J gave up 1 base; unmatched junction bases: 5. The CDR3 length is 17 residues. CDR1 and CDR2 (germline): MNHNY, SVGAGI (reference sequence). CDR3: CASSQLTSGGNTGELFF. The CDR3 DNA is TGTGCCAGCAGTCAACTGACTAGCGGGGGGAACACCGGGGAGCTGTTTTTT.

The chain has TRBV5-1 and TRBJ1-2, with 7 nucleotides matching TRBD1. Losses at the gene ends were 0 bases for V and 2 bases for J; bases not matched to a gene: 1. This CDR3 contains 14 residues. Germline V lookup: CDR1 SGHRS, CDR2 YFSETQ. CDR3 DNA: TGCGCCAGCAGCTTGGAGGGACAGAACTATGGCTACACCTTC. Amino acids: CASSLEGQNYGYTF.

DNA for the CDR3: TGTGCCAGCAGTGTCGGGACTAGCGGGAGCATCTACGAGCAGTACTTC. It encodes CASSVGTSGSIYEQYF. J is TRBJ2-7 and V is TRBV6-1; 14 nucleotides agree with TRBD2. The V gene end was trimmed by 4 bases and the J gene end by 3 bases; junction bases not matched to a gene: 5. This CDR3 contains 16 residues. Germline V gives CDR1 MNHNS, CDR2 SASEGT.

The CDR3 coding sequence is TGTGCCAGCAGTTACGACAGCTCTGGAAACACCATATATTTT. Translating gives CASSYDSSGNTIYF. This chain joins TRBV6-5 and TRBJ1-3; D is perhaps TRBD1 (5 bases). The CDR3 has 14 residues. V lost 2 bases and J lost 0, with 5 bases in between. CDR1 and CDR2 (germline): MNHEY, SVGAGI.

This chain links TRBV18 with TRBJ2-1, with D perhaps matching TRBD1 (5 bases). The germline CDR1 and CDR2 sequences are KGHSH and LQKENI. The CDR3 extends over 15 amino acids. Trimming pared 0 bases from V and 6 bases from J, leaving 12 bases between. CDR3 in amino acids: CASSPPPLGVNEQFF. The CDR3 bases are TGTGCCAGCTCACCACCGCCCTTAGGGGTCAATGAGCAGTTCTTC. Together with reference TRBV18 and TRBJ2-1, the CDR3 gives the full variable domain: NAGVMQNPRHLVRRRGQEARLRCSPMKGHSHVYWYRQLPEEGLKFMVYLQKENIIDESGMPKERFSAEFPKEGPSILRIQQVVRGDSAAYFCASSPPPLGVNEQFFGPGTRLTVL.

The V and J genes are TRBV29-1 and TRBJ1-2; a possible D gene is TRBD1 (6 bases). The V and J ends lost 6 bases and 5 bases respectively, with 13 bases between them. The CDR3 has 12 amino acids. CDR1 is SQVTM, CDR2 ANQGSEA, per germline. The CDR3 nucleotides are TGCAGCGTAGGACAGCTAATTTATGGCTACACCTTC. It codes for CSVGQLIYGYTF.

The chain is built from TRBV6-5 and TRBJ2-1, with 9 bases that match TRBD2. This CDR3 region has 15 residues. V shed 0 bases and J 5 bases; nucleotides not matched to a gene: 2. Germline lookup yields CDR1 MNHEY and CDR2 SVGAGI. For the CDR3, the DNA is TGTGCCAGCAGTTACTCGGCGGGGGGGAACAATGAGCAGTTCTTC. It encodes CASSYSAGGNNEQFF.

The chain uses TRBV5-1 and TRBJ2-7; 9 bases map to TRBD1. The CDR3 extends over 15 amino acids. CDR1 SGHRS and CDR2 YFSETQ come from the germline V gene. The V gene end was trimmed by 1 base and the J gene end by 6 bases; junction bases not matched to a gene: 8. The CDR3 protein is CASSLISGQGPEQYF. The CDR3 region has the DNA TGCGCCAGCAGCTTGATATCGGGACAGGGACCCGAGCAGTACTTC.

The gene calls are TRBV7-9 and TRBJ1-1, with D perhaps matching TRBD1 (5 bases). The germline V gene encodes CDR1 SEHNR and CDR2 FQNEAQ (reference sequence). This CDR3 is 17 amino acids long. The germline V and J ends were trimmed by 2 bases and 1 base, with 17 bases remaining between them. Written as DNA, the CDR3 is TGTGCCAGCAGCTTAATAGGGGAGGGACGGTCGAACACTGAAGCTTTCTTT. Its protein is CASSLIGEGRSNTEAFF.

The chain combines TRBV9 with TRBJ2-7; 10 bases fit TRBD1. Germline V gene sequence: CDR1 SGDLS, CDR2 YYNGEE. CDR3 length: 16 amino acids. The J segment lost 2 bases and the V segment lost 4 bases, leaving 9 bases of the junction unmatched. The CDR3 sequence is CASSTGWGTGAYEQYF. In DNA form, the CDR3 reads TGTGCCAGCAGCACAGGGTGGGGGACAGGGGCCTACGAGCAGTACTTC.

The CDR3 DNA is TGTGCCAGCAGCGGACAGGGTTACGAGCAGTACTTC. Translated: CASSGQGYEQYF. This rearrangement joins TRBV2 to TRBJ2-7, with 8 nucleotides matching TRBD1. From germline, CDR1 is SNHLY and CDR2 FYNNEI. This CDR3 contains 12 residues. The junction had 2 bases not matched to a gene; V was cut back by 6 bases and J by 4 bases.

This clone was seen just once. The CDR3 nucleotides read TGTGCCTGGAGTACGCTTCCGGGACTAGCCACAGATACGCAGTATTTT. Its translation is CAWSTLPGLATDTQYF. The chain employs TRBV30 and TRBJ2-3; 9 bases are a match to TRBD2. V lost 2 bases and J lost 2; bases outside the gene matches: 8. Germline lookup yields CDR1 GTSNPN and CDR2 SVGIG (reference sequence). The length of the CDR3 is 16 residues.

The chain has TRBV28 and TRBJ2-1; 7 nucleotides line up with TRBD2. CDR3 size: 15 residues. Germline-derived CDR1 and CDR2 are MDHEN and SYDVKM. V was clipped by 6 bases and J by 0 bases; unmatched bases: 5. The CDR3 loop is CASRLGGSSYNEQFF. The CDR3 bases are TGTGCCAGCAGATTGGGCGGGAGCTCCTACAATGAGCAGTTCTTC.

The CDR3 DNA is TGTGCCAGCAGCTTAACAGGGGTAACTGGGGCCAACGTCCTGACTTTC. This codes for CASSLTGVTGANVLTF. V gene TRBV7-3 combines with J gene TRBJ2-6, with TRBD1 as a possible D gene (5 bases). V lost 0 bases to trimming and J lost 2 bases, with 8 bases between them. The germline CDR1 and CDR2 sequences are SGHTA and FQGTGA. The CDR3 length is 16 residues.

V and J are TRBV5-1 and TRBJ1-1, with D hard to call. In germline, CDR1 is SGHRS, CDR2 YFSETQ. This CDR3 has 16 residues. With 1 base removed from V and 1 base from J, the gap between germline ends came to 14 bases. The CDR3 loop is CASSLNLNRANTEAFF. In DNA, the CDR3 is TGCGCCAGCAGCTTGAACTTAAACAGAGCGAACACTGAAGCTTTCTTT. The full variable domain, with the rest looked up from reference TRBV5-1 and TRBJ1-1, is KAGVTQTPRYLIKTRGQQVTLSCSPISGHRSVSWYQQTPGQGLQFLFEYFSETQRNKGNFPGRFSGRQFSNSRSEMNVSTLELGDSALYLCASSLNLNRANTEAFFGQGTRLTVV.

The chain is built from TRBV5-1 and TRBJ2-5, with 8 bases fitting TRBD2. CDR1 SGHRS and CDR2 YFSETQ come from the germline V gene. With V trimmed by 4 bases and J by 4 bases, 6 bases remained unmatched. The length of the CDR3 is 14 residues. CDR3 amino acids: CASSPVAGSETQYF. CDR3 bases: TGCGCCAGCAGCCCCGTAGCGGGGTCAGAGACCCAGTACTTC.

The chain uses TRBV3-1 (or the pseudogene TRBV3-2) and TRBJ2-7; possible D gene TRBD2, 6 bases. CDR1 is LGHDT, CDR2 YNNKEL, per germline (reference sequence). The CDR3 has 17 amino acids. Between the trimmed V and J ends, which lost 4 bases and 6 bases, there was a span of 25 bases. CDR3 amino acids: CASSRTAGPTMLIEQYF. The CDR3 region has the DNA TGTGCCAGCAGCCGAACTGCGGGACCCACAATGCTAATCGAGCAGTACTTC.